This T cell receptor beta chain was recorded in a study of T cells after yellow fever vaccination. A 5'RACE template-switching step, the method used to make TCR cDNA, added a universal primer site and UMIs. One entry per CDR3 protein, called by TCRdb with MiXCR from the 5' RACE reads. This table holds 250,000 to 300,000 distinct CDR3 sequences, around 10% found once. Per germline, CDR1 SGHAT and CDR2 FQNNGV. V dropped 1 base and J dropped 6 bases, with 15 bases sitting between them. The CDR3 contains 15 residues. There are a few counts of this clonotype. The sequences come from CD4+ T cells sorted from PBMCs, collected 5 days after the yellow fever booster vaccination. The chain combines TRBV11-2 with TRBJ1-2, with unresolved D. The sequence was obtained from a man aged 18 to 29 who received the YFV17D yellow fever vaccine. CDR3 coding DNA: TGTGCCAGCAGCTTAGGGCCGGGTAGGCTCGATGGCTACACCTTC. Translated: CASSLGPGRLDGYTF.